This section outlines one T cell receptor beta chain sequence together with its context. No antigen is known for it. TCRdb processed the reads anew with MiXCR; each CDR3 protein has one entry. The repertoire has approximately 180,000 distinct CDR3 sequences, 17% of them found once; the top ten carry 25%. This entry comes from a study of T cell repertoires in cytomegalovirus infection. General study findings and limits: Dominating the ex vivo response were TCR beta clonotypes that were CMV-specific and HLA-C-restricted.

The V gene lost 4 bases and the J gene lost 5 bases, with 8 bases spanning the gap. The CDR3 is 13 amino acids. Germline CDR1 and CDR2: MNHEY and SVGEGT. This sequence originates from a human donor in good health (CMV status not recorded). Some clones in this sample may be carry-over from other donors' samples. J is TRBJ2-2 and V is TRBV6-2 or TRBV6-3; D remains unclear. The sample comprised CD8+ T cells from PBMCs. The CDR3 bases are TGTGCCAGCAGTTCCCTCAGAACCGGGGAGCTGTTTTTT. This codes for CASSSLRTGELFF.